The 18 T cell receptor beta chains below were found in one sample sequenced in a study of OX40 agonist ivuxolimab in advanced cancers. Only in-frame clones appear in the TCRdb table, and some are missing; sequencing was by immunoSEQ multiplex PCR. Of 80,000 to 95,000 clones listed, roughly 87% are singletons. The sequencing used CD4+ or CD8+ T cells sorted from blood, collected in a trial of the OX40 agonist ivuxolimab. The source is an adult with an advanced solid tumor such as melanoma, head and neck, liver or kidney cancer.

This clone occurred once. J is TRBJ2-4 and V is TRBV5-4, with D perhaps TRBD1 or TRBD2 (5 bases each). CDR3 length equals 16 residues. Germline values: CDR1 SGHNT, CDR2 YYREEE (reference sequence). Deletions cut 0 bases from V and 0 bases from J, with 10 bases between. The CDR3 nucleotides are TGTGCCAGCAGCTTGGTTGGGGGAATAGCCAAAAACATTCAGTACTTC. Protein sequence: CASSLVGGIAKNIQYF.

The chain links TRBV5-1 to TRBJ2-3; a possible D gene is TRBD2 (6 bases). Trimming took 1 base from V and 0 from J, leaving 18 bases between them. The CDR3 sequence is 18 residues long. The germline V gene has CDR1 SGHRS and CDR2 YFSETQ. CDR3 in DNA: TGCGCCAGCAGCTTGTCCGAACGCCGCGGGACTAGCACAGATACGCAGTATTTT. Protein sequence: CASSLSERRGTSTDTQYF. Full variable domain (outside the CDR3, taken from reference TRBV5-1 and TRBJ2-3): KAGVTQTPRYLIKTRGQQVTLSCSPISGHRSVSWYQQTPGQGLQFLFEYFSETQRNKGNFPGRFSGRQFSNSRSEMNVSTLELGDSALYLCASSLSERRGTSTDTQYFGPGTRLTVL.

V is TRBV5-4 and J is TRBJ2-3, with D possibly matching TRBD2 (6 bases). The CDR3 is 16 amino acids. V was shortened by 0 bases and J by 1 base, with 12 bases between the two germline ends. Germline loops: CDR1 SGHNT, CDR2 YYREEE (reference sequence). Here the CDR3 reads CASSLGQPSGTDTQYF. CDR3 nucleotides: TGTGCCAGCAGCTTGGGTCAGCCTAGCGGCACAGATACGCAGTATTTT.

J is TRBJ1-1 and V is TRBV28; D is possibly TRBD1 (5 bases). This CDR3 has 14 amino acids. Germline V gene sequence: CDR1 MDHEN, CDR2 SYDVKM. The ends were cut back, 8 bases at V and 3 bases at J, with 16 bases in the middle. The CDR3 coding sequence is TGTGCCAGCGGATACAGGCTTAGGGACACTGAAGCTTTCTTT. Encoded protein: CASGYRLRDTEAFF.

This clone was detected once. The rearrangement joins TRBV6-6 to TRBJ2-7; no reliable D call. CDR3 length equals 13 residues. With 5 bases removed from V and 7 bases from J, the gap between germline ends came to 15 bases. Germline lookup yields CDR1 MNHNY and CDR2 SVGAGI (reference sequence). For the CDR3, the DNA is TGTGCCAGCAGTCCCGCGAGATTGGGAGAGCAGTACTTC. Translated, it gives CASSPARLGEQYF.

The J gene is TRBJ1-4, the V gene TRBV9; D is perhaps TRBD1 (5 bases). The length of the CDR3 is 13 residues. Germline assignment: CDR1 SGDLS and CDR2 YYNGEE. The V end was cut by 7 bases, the J end by 7 bases, with 14 bases between. Written as DNA, the CDR3 is TGTGCCAGCGCTCGCGGGGCGGGTGAAAAACTGTTTTTT. This gives the protein CASARGAGEKLFF.

V and J are TRBV15 and TRBJ2-5; possible D gene TRBD1, 6 bases. The germline V gene has CDR1 LNHNV and CDR2 YYDKDF (reference sequence). Trimming pared 0 bases from V and 1 base from J, leaving 15 bases between. This CDR3 has 17 residues. In DNA form, the CDR3 reads TGTGCCACCAGCAGAGATCGACGAGGCAGGGGCCAAGAGACCCAGTACTTC. Translating gives CATSRDRRGRGQETQYF.

The CDR3, as DNA: TGTGCCGCCCTCCCGGGACAGCTGAACACCGGGGAGCTGTTTTTT. Encoded protein: CAALPGQLNTGELFF. The chain has TRBV28 and TRBJ2-2; 7 positions agree with TRBD1. The CDR3 consists of 15 residues. J was trimmed by 1 base and V by 11 bases; bases with no gene match: 10. CDR1 MDHEN and CDR2 SYDVKM come from the germline V gene.

The chain uses TRBV7-9 and TRBJ2-5, with a weak D call TRBD1 (7 bases). TRBJ2-7 explains the end of the DNA better; the J call may be wrong. This CDR3 is 14 amino acids long. Germline V gene sequence: CDR1 SEHNR, CDR2 FQNEAQ (reference sequence). CDR3 coding DNA: TGTGCCAGCAGCGGAGGGACAGTTACCTACGAGCAGTACTTC. It encodes CASSGGTVTYEQYF.

This chain uses TRBV6-5 with TRBJ2-5; perhaps TRBD1 as D (5 bases). This CDR3 has 13 residues. V was shortened by 4 bases and J by 6 bases, with 12 bases between the two germline ends. The germline V gene encodes CDR1 MNHEY and CDR2 SVGAGI. CDR3 loop: CASSSRQTQTQYF. CDR3 DNA: TGTGCCAGCAGTTCTCGACAGACCCAGACCCAGTACTTC.

The gene calls are TRBV11-1 and TRBJ2-6; D perhaps matches TRBD1 (5 bases). This CDR3 has 15 residues. V lost 9 bases and J 0 bases, leaving 12 bases between the germline ends. Germline CDR1 reads SGHAT; CDR2 reads FQDESV (reference sequence). CDR3 sequence (DNA): TGTGCCAGTCGCGACAGCCCCTCTGGGGCCAACGTCCTGACTTTC. Its translation: CASRDSPSGANVLTF. The full variable domain, its missing parts supplied by reference TRBV11-1 and TRBJ2-6, is EAEVAQSPRYKITEKSQAVAFWCDPISGHATLYWYRQILGQGPELLVQFQDESVVDDSQLPKDRFSAERLKGVDSTLKIQPAELGDSAMYLCASRDSPSGANVLTFGAGSRLTVL.

The rearrangement joins TRBV7-3 to TRBJ1-2; the D is unclear. CDR3 length equals 11 residues. Trimming removed 6 bases at V and 3 bases at J, with 5 bases between. The germline V gene encodes CDR1 SGHTA and CDR2 FQGTGA. The CDR3 here is CASRGDYGYTF. The CDR3 coding sequence is TGTGCCAGCAGGGGCGACTATGGCTACACCTTC.

This rearrangement joins TRBV27 to TRBJ2-1, with a tentative D call TRBD1 (5 bases). Deletions cut 6 bases from V and 7 bases from J, with 22 bases between. The CDR3 covers 16 residues. Germline V lookup: CDR1 MNHEY, CDR2 SMNVEV (reference sequence). Here the CDR3 reads CASRVRALWGPNEQFF. The CDR3 DNA follows: TGTGCCAGCAGAGTCCGCGCACTCTGGGGCCCTAATGAGCAGTTCTTC.

The CDR3 bases are TGTGCCTGCCCTGCATCGGGTCTGGGTGAAAAACTGTTTTTT. It codes for CACPASGLGEKLFF. V and J are TRBV30 and TRBJ1-4; D gene unclear. This CDR3 spans 14 amino acids. V shed 6 bases and J shed 7 bases, with 18 bases lying between them. Germline V gives CDR1 GTSNPN, CDR2 SVGIG (reference sequence).

This clone was detected once. V is TRBV28 and J is TRBJ2-2, with 10 nucleotides matching TRBD2. V dropped 8 bases and J dropped 5; count of bases not matched to a gene: 11. Germline V gene sequence: CDR1 MDHEN, CDR2 SYDVKM. The CDR3 consists of 16 residues. In DNA form, the CDR3 reads TGTGCCAGCGCCCCCCCAGCGGGAGGGGGGACCGGGGAGCTGTTTTTT. Its protein is CASAPPAGGGTGELFF.

The count of this clone is one. This CDR3 is also generated by other DNA sequences in the sample. The CDR3 DNA is TGTGCCAGCAGCGTAGTGGGACGGGTTAATTCACCCCTCCACTTT. Translation gives CASSVVGRVNSPLHF. The chain links TRBV9 to TRBJ1-6; a weak D match, TRBD1 (5 bases). Germline lookup yields CDR1 SGDLS and CDR2 YYNGEE. Trimming shortened V by 0 bases and J by 6 bases, and 10 bases separated the two germline ends. There are 15 residues in the CDR3.

This clone was counted a few times. The chain combines TRBV6-4 with TRBJ1-2; TRBD1 agrees at 7 bases. Germline V gene lookup returns CDR1 MRHNA and CDR2 SNTAGT. CDR3 length: 12 amino acids. The ends lost 10 bases at V and 1 base at J; junction bases unmatched: 3. The CDR3 coding sequence is TGTGCCACCACAGGGGTTAACTATGGCTACACCTTC. The encoded protein is CATTGVNYGYTF.

V is TRBV18 and J is TRBJ2-6; tentatively, D is TRBD1 (6 bases). The CDR3 is 18 residues long. The germline CDR1 and CDR2 sequences are KGHSH and LQKENI. Trimming cost V 0 bases and J 1 base, with 13 bases left between them. The DNA for the CDR3 is TGTGCCAGCTCACCACCTGGGGGCAGGATGTCTGGGGCCAACGTCCTGACTTTC. This translates into CASSPPGGRMSGANVLTF.